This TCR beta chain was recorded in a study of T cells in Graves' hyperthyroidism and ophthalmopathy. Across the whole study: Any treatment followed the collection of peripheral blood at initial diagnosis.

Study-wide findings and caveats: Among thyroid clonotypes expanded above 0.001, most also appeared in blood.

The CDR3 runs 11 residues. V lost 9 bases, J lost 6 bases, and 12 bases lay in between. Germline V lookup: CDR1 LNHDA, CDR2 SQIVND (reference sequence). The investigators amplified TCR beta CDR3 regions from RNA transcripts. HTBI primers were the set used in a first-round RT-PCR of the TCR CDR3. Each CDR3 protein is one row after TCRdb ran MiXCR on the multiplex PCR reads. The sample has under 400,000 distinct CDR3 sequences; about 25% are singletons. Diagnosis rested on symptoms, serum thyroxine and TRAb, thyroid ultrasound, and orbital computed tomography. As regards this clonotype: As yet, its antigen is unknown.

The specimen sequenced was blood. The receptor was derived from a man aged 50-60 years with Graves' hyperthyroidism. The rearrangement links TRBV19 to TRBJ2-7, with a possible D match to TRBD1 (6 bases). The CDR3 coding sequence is TGTGCCAGCATACAGGGTGGCGAGCAGTACTTC. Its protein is CASIQGGEQYF.